The clone carrying this T cell receptor beta chain showed up many times. Its antigen is still unknown. V was pared by 5 bases and J by 2 bases, with 7 bases between. The CDR3 is made up of 12 amino acids. Germline CDR1 SEHNR, CDR2 FQNEAQ (reference sequence). The sample is drawn from a study of T cells in Graves' hyperthyroidism and ophthalmopathy. Regions amplified from RNA transcripts were the TCR beta CDR3 regions. With the HTBI primer set, the TCR CDR3 went through a first round of RT-PCR. TCRdb used MiXCR to reprocess the multiplex PCR reads, holding one entry per CDR3 protein. Counted here are 550,000 to 700,000 distinct CDR3 sequences, around 46% occurring once; the ten biggest clones make up roughly 20%. Findings and limits, study-wide: Among clonotypes expanded in thyroid above 0.001, most were also found in blood. A model of 13 V-J features distinguished ophthalmopathy from stable hyperthyroidism.

Those patients with uncontrolled infection, other autoimmune disease, pregnancy or lactation were excluded. The chain carries TRBV7-9 and TRBJ2-7; D not certain. The receptor was derived from an adult woman with Graves' disease, either hyperthyroidism or ophthalmopathy (not recorded which). The sequencing sample was made of peripheral blood or thyroid tissue (not recorded which). The CDR3 DNA reads TGTGCCAGCAGCCCCCAGCCCTACGAGCAGTACTTC. This gives the protein CASSPQPYEQYF.